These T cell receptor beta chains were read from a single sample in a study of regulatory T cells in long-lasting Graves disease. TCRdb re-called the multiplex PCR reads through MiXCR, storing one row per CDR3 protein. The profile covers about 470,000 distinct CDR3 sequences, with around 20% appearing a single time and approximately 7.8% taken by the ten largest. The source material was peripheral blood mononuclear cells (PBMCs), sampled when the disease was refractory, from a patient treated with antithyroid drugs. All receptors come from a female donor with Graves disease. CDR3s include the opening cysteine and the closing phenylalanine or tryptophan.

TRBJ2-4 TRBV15 CATSRDVGAALAKNIQYF
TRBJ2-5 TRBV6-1 CASSLGRGAWVQYF
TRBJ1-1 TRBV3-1 CASSQIAGGNTEAFF
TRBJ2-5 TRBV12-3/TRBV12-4 CASSPWGRETQYF
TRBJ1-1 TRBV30 CAWSKTVNTEAFF
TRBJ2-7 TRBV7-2 CASSLNRGLAGLYEQYF
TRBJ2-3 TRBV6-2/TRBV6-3 CASSYYTGGPGGTDTQYF
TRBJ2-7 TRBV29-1 CSVELADYEQYF
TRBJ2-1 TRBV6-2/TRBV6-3 CASSYYGTEQFF
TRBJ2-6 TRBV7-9 CASRGLGLDGANVLTF
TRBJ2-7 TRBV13 CASLAPGGYEQYF
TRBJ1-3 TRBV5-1 CASRRLPQGTGNTIYF
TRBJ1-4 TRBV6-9 CASSLRPGTGRNEKLFF
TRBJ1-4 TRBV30 CAWSVQAGNEKLFF
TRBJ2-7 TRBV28 CASSLRTSGFYEQYF
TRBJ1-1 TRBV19 CASSAGDTDTEAFF
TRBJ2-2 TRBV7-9 CASSAGGQANTGELFF
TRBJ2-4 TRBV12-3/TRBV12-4 CASSFASKNIQYF
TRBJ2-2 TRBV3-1 CASSQERGVYTGELFF
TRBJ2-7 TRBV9 CASSVGEVVHEQYF
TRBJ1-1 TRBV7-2 CASMDFGADTEAFF
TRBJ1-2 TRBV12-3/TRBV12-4 CASSWDRTANYGYTF
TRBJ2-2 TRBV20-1 CSARNSDTGELFF
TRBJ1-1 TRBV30 CAWSVRGQRVFF
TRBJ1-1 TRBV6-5 CASSYDRGNTEAFF
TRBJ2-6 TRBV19 CASSTLNSGANVLTF
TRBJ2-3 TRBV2 CASSEGLAGSTDTQYF
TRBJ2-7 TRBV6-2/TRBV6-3 CASSYSGRRVPSYEQYF
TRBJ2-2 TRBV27 CASSLSGIVGELFF
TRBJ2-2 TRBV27 CASRTTGRVANTGELFF
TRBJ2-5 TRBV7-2 CASSPGGFGWETQYF
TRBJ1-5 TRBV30 CAWSSGFDQPQHF
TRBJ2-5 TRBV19 CARETAPKETQYF
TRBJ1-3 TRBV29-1 CSVTSGNTIYF
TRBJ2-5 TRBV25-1 CASNDGQLWETQYF
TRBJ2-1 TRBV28 CASSFSASEQFF
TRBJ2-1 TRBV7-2 CASSLDRVRYNEQFF
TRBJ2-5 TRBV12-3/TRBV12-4 CASLRDSEETQYF
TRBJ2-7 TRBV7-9 CASSLGRGFPYEQYF
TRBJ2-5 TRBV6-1 CASSPRTNQETQYF